A selection of T cell receptor beta chains follows, all from one sample in a study of cytomegalovirus exposure and HLA in healthy donors. Sequencing was performed with immunoSEQ multiplex PCR; in TCRdb, only in-frame clones are kept and a portion is missing. The sample lists about 85,000 clones, about four fifths occurring once. The sample was PBMCs. These receptor sequences come from a middle-aged man in good health and CMV-seropositive. The CDR3 runs from the conserved cysteine through the conserved F or W. The order of the fields is clone size, J gene, D gene, V gene, CDR3 protein, CDR3 DNA. D genes are given only for firm matches. Size values are once, few and many counts, or a class for expanded clones, and some rows have none.

>-|TRBJ2-7|TRBD1|TRBV5-6
CASSEGPGTEFYEQYF
TGTGCCAGCAGCGAAGGGCCCGGGACAGAGTTCTACGAGCAGTACTTC
>-|TRBJ1-2|-|TRBV6-9
CASSSTYGYTF
TGTGCCAGCAGTTCCACTTATGGCTACACCTTC
>-|TRBJ2-5|-|TRBV7-9
CSSSLPRGSETQYF
TGTTCCAGCAGCCTACCCCGGGGTTCGGAGACCCAGTACTTC
>-|TRBJ1-1|-|TRBV7-9
CSSSDQGGGLNTEAFF
TGTTCCAGCAGCGATCAGGGCGGAGGGCTGAACACTGAAGCTTTCTTT
>-|TRBJ2-2|TRBD2|TRBV27
CASSFRYGTSGSPGELFF
TGTGCCAGCAGTTTTAGATACGGAACTAGCGGGAGCCCCGGGGAGCTGTTTTTT
>-|TRBJ2-7|TRBD1|TRBV29-1
CSVGITTGMAEQYF
TGCAGCGTTGGCATTACGACAGGGATGGCCGAGCAGTACTTC
>-|TRBJ2-7|-|TRBV7-8
CASSPRAGTYEQYF
TGTGCCAGCAGCCCAAGGGCGGGTACCTACGAGCAGTACTTC
>-|TRBJ2-1|TRBD2|TRBV5-1
CASSLGTSGRASDNEQFF
TGCGCCAGCAGCTTGGGGACTAGCGGGAGGGCCTCCGACAATGAGCAGTTCTTC
>-|TRBJ1-3|TRBD1|TRBV7-9
CAGGQGRNTIYF
TGTGCCGGGGGACAGGGACGAAACACCATATATTTT
>-|TRBJ2-3|-|TRBV30
CAWFSGTDTQYF
TGTGCCTGGTTTAGCGGCACAGATACGCAGTATTTT
>-|TRBJ1-1|-|TRBV20-1
CSASPFTEAFF
TGCAGTGCTAGTCCATTCACTGAAGCTTTCTTT
>-|TRBJ2-7|TRBD2|TRBV4-3
CASSQGGGIAGVEQYF
TGCGCCAGCAGCCAAGGGGGGGGGATAGCGGGAGTCGAGCAGTACTTC
>once|TRBJ1-6|TRBD1|TRBV5-1
CASSLEGQANSPLHF
TGCGCCAGCAGCTTGGAGGGACAGGCGAATTCACCCCTCCACTTT
>-|TRBJ2-7|TRBD2|TRBV2
CASSESAYSGGEQYF
TGTGCCAGCAGTGAATCGGCTTATTCGGGGGGCGAGCAGTACTTC